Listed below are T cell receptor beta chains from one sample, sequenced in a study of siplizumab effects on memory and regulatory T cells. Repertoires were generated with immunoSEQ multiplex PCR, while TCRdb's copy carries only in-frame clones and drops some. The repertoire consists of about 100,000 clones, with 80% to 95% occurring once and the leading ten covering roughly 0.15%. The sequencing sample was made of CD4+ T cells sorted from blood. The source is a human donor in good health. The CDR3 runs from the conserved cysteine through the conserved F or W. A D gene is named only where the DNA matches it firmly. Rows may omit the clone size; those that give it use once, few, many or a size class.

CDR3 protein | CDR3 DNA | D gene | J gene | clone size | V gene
CASSRQGETKNIQYF | TGTGCCAGTAGCAGACAGGGGGAAACCAAAAACATTCAGTACTTC | TRBD1 | TRBJ2-4 | NA | TRBV19
CASSLLGTGGSKNIQYF | TGTGCCAGCAGCTTACTCGGGACAGGGGGTTCCAAAAACATTCAGTACTTC | TRBD1 | TRBJ2-4 | NA | TRBV7-9
CASRGRGVYEQYF | TGTGCCAGCAGGGGACGGGGGGTCTACGAGCAGTACTTC | TRBD2 | TRBJ2-7 | NA | TRBV2
CASSFDISYEQYF | TGTGCCAGCAGCTTTGACATATCATACGAGCAGTACTTC | NA | TRBJ2-7 | NA | TRBV7-2
CASSEAEGPWNTEAFF | TGTGCCAGCAGTGAAGCGGAGGGACCGTGGAACACTGAAGCTTTCTTT | NA | TRBJ1-1 | NA | TRBV6-1
CASSFKRGATYNEQFF | TGTGCCAGCAGCTTTAAAAGGGGGGCCACCTACAATGAGCAGTTCTTC | NA | TRBJ2-1 | NA | TRBV7-6
CASSSPLAGPDTQYF | TGTGCCAGCAGCTCACCCTTAGCGGGACCAGATACGCAGTATTTT | TRBD2 | TRBJ2-3 | NA | TRBV9
CASTMGQGRNQPQHF | TGTGCCAGCACTATGGGACAGGGTCGAAATCAGCCCCAGCATTTT | TRBD1 | TRBJ1-5 | NA | TRBV28
CASTEQGKYEQYF | TGTGCCAGCACTGAACAGGGGAAGTACGAGCAGTACTTC | TRBD1 | TRBJ2-7 | NA | TRBV28
CASSLALAGGSTDTQYF | TGTGCCAGCAGCTTAGCCTTAGCGGGGGGGTCCACAGATACGCAGTATTTT | TRBD2 | TRBJ2-3 | NA | TRBV7-9
CASSQGGRTNTEAFF | TGCGCCAGCAGCCAAGGGGGACGGACGAACACTGAAGCTTTCTTT | NA | TRBJ1-1 | NA | TRBV4-3
CASSWTETYEQYF | TGTGCCAGCAGCTGGACAGAGACCTACGAGCAGTACTTC | NA | TRBJ2-7 | NA | TRBV7-9
CASSLDGSFLRAKNIQYF | TGTGCCAGCAGCTTAGACGGGTCCTTCCTGAGGGCCAAAAACATTCAGTACTTC | NA | TRBJ2-4 | NA | TRBV7-9
CASSVGASGGTDTQYF | TGTGCCAGCAGCGTAGGGGCTAGCGGGGGCACAGATACGCAGTATTTT | TRBD2 | TRBJ2-3 | NA | TRBV9
CASPKVEGGELFF | TGTGCCAGCCCCAAAGTGGAAGGCGGGGAGCTGTTTTTT | NA | TRBJ2-2 | NA | TRBV19
CASSGQAPPEQYF | TGTGCCAGCAGCGGACAGGCTCCTCCCGAGCAGTACTTC | TRBD1 | TRBJ2-7 | NA | TRBV28
CASSLRGGLDEQYF | TGTGCCAGCAGCCTCCGGGGGGGCCTGGACGAGCAGTACTTC | TRBD2 | TRBJ2-7 | NA | TRBV7-3
CASSIHRTTNEKLFF | TGTGCCAGTAGTATCCACAGAACAACTAATGAAAAACTGTTTTTT | NA | TRBJ1-4 | once | TRBV19
CASRGQGSYNSPLHF | TGTGCCAGCAGAGGACAGGGATCCTATAATTCACCCCTCCACTTT | TRBD1 | TRBJ1-6 | NA | TRBV2
CSVGGTVGNTIYF | TGCAGCGTTGGGGGGACAGTCGGAAACACCATATATTTT | TRBD1 | TRBJ1-3 | NA | TRBV29-1
CAISESGSGGVTDTQYF | TGTGCCATCAGTGAGTCGGGTAGCGGGGGGGTCACAGATACGCAGTATTTT | TRBD2 | TRBJ2-3 | NA | TRBV10-3
CASSYSKASNQPQHF | TGTGCCAGCAGTTACTCGAAGGCTAGCAATCAGCCCCAGCATTTT | NA | TRBJ1-5 | NA | TRBV6-5
CASSFRPHEQFF | TGTGCCAGCAGTTTTCGACCCCATGAGCAGTTCTTC | NA | TRBJ2-1 | NA | TRBV28
CASSQGFAGGYYGYTF | TGCGCCAGCAGCCAGGGCTTTGCAGGGGGCTACTATGGCTACACCTTC | TRBD1 | TRBJ1-2 | NA | TRBV5-1
CASSTGGYTDTQYF | TGCGCCAGCTCCACAGGGGGCTATACAGATACGCAGTATTTT | TRBD1 | TRBJ2-3 | NA | TRBV4-3